The clone carrying this T cell receptor beta chain was picked up many times. Antigen specificity is unknown. Amplification from RNA transcripts yielded the TCR beta CDR3 regions. First-round RT-PCR relied on HTBI primers, and a second-round multiplex PCR came next. MiXCR, applied by TCRdb to the multiplex PCR reads, yields one record per CDR3 protein. The sample has almost 400,000 distinct CDR3 sequences; 15% to 20% are singletons. Patients were excluded if they had other autoimmune diseases or uncontrolled infections, and likewise if pregnancy or lactation applied. Clinical symptoms, serum thyroxine, TRAb, thyroid ultrasound and orbital computed tomography determined diagnosis. Per the germline V gene, CDR1 is DFQATT and CDR2 is SNEGSKA (reference sequence). J gave up 4 bases and V 4 bases, and 4 bases lay outside the gene matches. The length of the CDR3 is 13 residues. The data were obtained in a study of Graves' ophthalmopathy and Graves' hyperthyroidism. General study results and limits: Sensitivity reached nearly 71% and specificity around 72% when the model predicted ophthalmopathy progression. Among expanded thyroid clonotypes above 0.001 frequency, most also occurred in blood.

This TCR was recovered from a woman aged 18-29 years with Graves' ophthalmopathy. Sequenced input: peripheral blood. The V call is TRBV20-1, the J call TRBJ2-7; 10 bases line up with TRBD2. CDR3 in DNA: TGCAGTGCTACCGGGACTAGCGCGTACGAGCAGTACTTC. This translates into CSATGTSAYEQYF.